Presented here are 18 T cell receptor beta chains from one specimen sequenced in a study of graft-versus-host responses after intestinal transplantation. These receptors lack a known antigen. Assay: immunoSEQ multiplex PCR; the TCRdb copy retains only in-frame clones and omits some. The sample lists approximately 76,000 clones, about 80% seen once, with around 0.37% in the top ten. Here the sequenced sample was unstimulated CD4+ T cells sorted from spleen or lymph node cells, taken before transplant. The receptors originated from a human donor who was the organ donor for an intestinal transplant.

This chain links TRBV6-5 with TRBJ1-5, with 8 bases fitting TRBD1. Germline CDR1 reads MNHEY; CDR2 reads SVGAGI. After removal of 6 bases from V and 2 bases from J, the junction contained 0 bases not matched to a gene. The CDR3 extends over 13 amino acids. CDR3 residues: CASRTGGNQPQHF. In DNA, the CDR3 is TGTGCCAGCAGGACAGGGGGCAATCAGCCCCAGCATTTT.

The chain combines TRBV28 with TRBJ2-3; 7 bases are a match to TRBD1. The CDR3 contains 13 residues. Germline CDR1 reads MDHEN; CDR2 reads SYDVKM. Germline trimming cut 5 bases from V and 4 bases from J; bases unmatched to any gene: 3. CDR3 protein: CASSVTGPDTQYF. The CDR3 bases are TGTGCCAGCAGTGTGACAGGGCCAGATACGCAGTATTTT.

The chain combines TRBV11-2 with TRBJ2-1; TRBD2 agrees at 10 bases. This CDR3 contains 14 residues. Trimming at V came to 4 bases and at J to 6 bases, leaving 3 bases not matched to a gene. CDR1 is SGHAT, CDR2 FQNNGV, per germline. In DNA form, the CDR3 reads TGTGCCAGCAGCTATACTAGCGGGGCCAATGAGCAGTTCTTC. As protein: CASSYTSGANEQFF.

The V call is TRBV10-1, the J call TRBJ2-3; D call uncertain. The CDR3 is 18 amino acids. V lost 3 bases, J lost 2 bases, and 21 bases lay in between. The V gene's germline CDR1 is WNHNN and CDR2 SYGVQD (reference sequence). In DNA form, the CDR3 reads TGCGCCAGCAGTGACTCTGATGCGACTGCTCCGGCCACAGATACGCAGTATTTT. Protein sequence: CASSDSDATAPATDTQYF.

The CDR3 loop reads CASSYGSTANVSPLHF. DNA of the CDR3: TGTGCCAGCAGTTACGGGTCTACAGCTAACGTTTCACCCCTCCACTTT. The V gene is TRBV6-6, the J gene TRBJ1-6, with unresolved D. V lost 2 bases and J lost 9, with 17 bases in between. Germline-derived CDR1 and CDR2 are MNHNY and SVGAGI (reference sequence). The CDR3 length is 16 residues.

The chain couples TRBV29-1 to TRBJ1-1, with 7 bases fitting TRBD1. V shed 6 bases and J 1 base; nucleotides not matched to a gene: 8. The CDR3 is 14 residues long. CDR1 and CDR2 from the germline V gene are SQVTM and ANQGSEA. CDR3: CSVITGAQNTEAFF. Written as DNA, the CDR3 is TGCAGCGTCATTACAGGGGCCCAGAACACTGAAGCTTTCTTT.

This clone was found once. This chain connects TRBV15 to TRBJ1-5; 8 positions agree with TRBD1. The CDR3 loop spans 20 amino acids. Unmatched junction bases numbered 14, after V lost 1 base and J lost 0 bases. Looked up from germline, CDR1 is LNHNV and CDR2 is YYDKDF (reference sequence). CDR3 sequence (DNA): TGTGCCACCAGCAGAGCCCCCGGGACAGGTCTCCACGATAGCAATCAGCCCCAGCATTTT. Its translation: CATSRAPGTGLHDSNQPQHF.

The CDR3 coding sequence is TGTGCCACCAGCAGACCTCTCGGCAGGGGGGCGAGCAATCAGCCCCAGCATTTT. This gives the protein CATSRPLGRGASNQPQHF. J is TRBJ1-5 and V is TRBV15, with 7 bases aligning to TRBD1. The CDR3 totals 18 residues. CDR1 and CDR2 (germline): LNHNV, YYDKDF (reference sequence). Trimming took 2 bases from V and 1 from J; bases not matched to a gene: 11.

The chain couples TRBV7-9 to TRBJ1-5, with 7 bases lining up with TRBD1. Germline trimming cut 0 bases from V and 3 bases from J; bases unmatched to any gene: 5. CDR3 length: 16 residues. CDR1 and CDR2 from the germline V gene are SEHNR and FQNEAQ (reference sequence). The CDR3 is CASSLAGGQYNQPQHF. The DNA of the CDR3 is TGTGCCAGCAGCTTAGCAGGGGGACAGTACAATCAGCCCCAGCATTTT.

The V gene is TRBV19, the J gene TRBJ2-5; D perhaps matches TRBD1 (5 bases). The CDR3 runs to 13 residues. In germline, CDR1 is LNHDA, CDR2 SQIVND (reference sequence). Trimming shortened V by 7 bases and J by 2 bases, and 11 bases separated the two germline ends. DNA for the CDR3: TGTGCCAGTACCGCCAGGACACAAGAGACCCAGTACTTC. It translates to CASTARTQETQYF.

This clone showed up just a few times. CDR3 protein: CASSYLGAGSNQPQHF. The CDR3 DNA sequence: TGTGCCAGCAGTTACTTAGGGGCTGGGAGCAATCAGCCCCAGCATTTT. The chain carries TRBV6-6 and TRBJ1-5; tentative D call: TRBD1 (5 bases). Germline CDR1 reads MNHNY; CDR2 reads SVGAGI (reference sequence). CDR3 length: 16 amino acids. Trimming removed 1 base at V and 1 base at J, with 11 bases between.

The chain is built from TRBV11-2 and TRBJ2-3; TRBD2 matches at 8 bases. In germline, CDR1 is SGHAT, CDR2 FQNNGV. Trimming took 3 bases from V and 1 from J; bases not matched to a gene: 9. The CDR3 is made up of 17 amino acids. The CDR3 DNA reads TGTGCCAGCAGCTTGGGACTAGTCGGGTTGGGCACAGATACGCAGTATTTT. This sequence encodes CASSLGLVGLGTDTQYF.

V gene TRBV7-2 combines with J gene TRBJ1-1; D possibly corresponds to TRBD1 (5 bases). The germline CDR1 and CDR2 sequences are SGHTA and FQGNSA. The germline V and J ends were trimmed by 6 bases and 5 bases, with 22 bases remaining between them. This CDR3 is 16 amino acids long. Written as DNA, the CDR3 is TGTGCCAGCAGTTACCGGGTGGGGAGGGGAACAACTGAAGCTTTCTTT. Its translation: CASSYRVGRGTTEAFF.

The chain recombines TRBV19 with TRBJ2-3; 8 bases line up with TRBD2. With 6 bases clipped from V and 0 bases from J, the junction kept 14 bases outside the gene matches. The CDR3 length is 18 residues. CDR1 and CDR2 from the germline V gene are LNHDA and SQIVND (reference sequence). The CDR3 DNA is TGTGCCAGTAGGGGAGGTAGGACTAGCCGTTATAGCACAGATACGCAGTATTTT. Residues: CASRGGRTSRYSTDTQYF.

This chain connects TRBV28 to TRBJ1-5; 7 bases line up with TRBD1. V lost 8 bases and J lost 1; bases outside the gene matches: 14. Germline loops: CDR1 MDHEN, CDR2 SYDVKM. The CDR3 is 17 residues long. This CDR3 reads CASFPLQGSGSNQPQHF. CDR3 DNA: TGTGCCAGCTTTCCGTTACAGGGGAGCGGGAGCAATCAGCCCCAGCATTTT. The entire variable domain, with the rest obtained from reference TRBV28 and TRBJ1-5, is as follows: DVKVTQSSRYLVKRTGEKVFLECVQDMDHENMFWYRQDPGLGLRLIYFSYDVKMKEKGDIPEGYSVSREKKERFSLILESASTNQTSMYLCASFPLQGSGSNQPQHFGDGTRLSIL.

V usage is TRBV5-1 and J usage is TRBJ1-2; possibly TRBD1 for D (5 bases). V was cut by 0 bases and J by 1 base, with 7 bases left in between. The germline V gene encodes CDR1 SGHRS and CDR2 YFSETQ. The CDR3 covers 14 residues. In DNA, the CDR3 is TGCGCCAGCAGCTTGGACGACAGTAACTATGGCTACACCTTC. It specifies CASSLDDSNYGYTF. The full variable domain, with the rest looked up from reference TRBV5-1 and TRBJ1-2, is KAGVTQTPRYLIKTRGQQVTLSCSPISGHRSVSWYQQTPGQGLQFLFEYFSETQRNKGNFPGRFSGRQFSNSRSEMNVSTLELGDSALYLCASSLDDSNYGYTFGSGTRLTVV.

This clone has a single count. The rearrangement links TRBV6-4 to TRBJ1-2; D unclear. The ends were cut back, 3 bases at V and 0 bases at J, with 5 bases in the middle. CDR1 is MRHNA, CDR2 SNTAGT, per germline. CDR3 size: 13 residues. CDR3 in amino acids: CASSDTTNYGYTF. In DNA, the CDR3 is TGTGCCAGCAGTGATACAACTAACTATGGCTACACCTTC.

The rearrangement links TRBV7-8 to TRBJ1-2; no clear D. The CDR3 totals 16 residues. In germline, CDR1 is SGHVS, CDR2 FQNEAQ. The V gene lost 1 base and the J gene lost 0 bases, with 12 bases spanning the gap. CDR3 in DNA: TGTGCCAGCAGCTTAGACCCGGACGGGACTAACTATGGCTACACCTTC. Protein sequence: CASSLDPDGTNYGYTF.